The 27 T cell receptor beta chains reported below all come from one sample, sequenced in a study of blood T cell repertoires in COVID-19. Assay used: immunoSEQ multiplex PCR; TCRdb lists only in-frame clones, some missing. The sample yields about 200,000 clones, less than 90% seen once. Source material: peripheral blood. The source is a woman in her seventies with acute or convalescent COVID-19.

The genes are TRBV4-3 and TRBJ1-1; maybe TRBD1 (6 bases). Between the trimmed V and J ends, which lost 1 base and 4 bases, there was a span of 13 bases. The germline V gene encodes CDR1 LGHNA and CDR2 YSLEER. The CDR3 extends over 15 amino acids. Written as DNA, the CDR3 is TGCGCCAGCAGCCAAGTCGGGGTAGGGGGCACTGAAGCTTTCTTT. It encodes CASSQVGVGGTEAFF.

The CDR3 coding sequence is TGTGCCAGCAGCCAACGAACTAGCGGGGGGGCGGAGACCCAGTACTTC. Residues: CASSQRTSGGAETQYF. The chain couples TRBV3-1 (or the pseudogene TRBV3-2) to TRBJ2-5; 13 bases match TRBD2. Germline V lookup: CDR1 LGHDT, CDR2 YNNKEL (reference sequence). The CDR3 has 16 residues. Losses at the gene ends were 2 bases for V and 5 bases for J; bases not matched to a gene: 5.

This chain connects TRBV7-9 to TRBJ2-7, with D maybe TRBD2 (6 bases). The CDR3 loop spans 15 amino acids. The ends were cut back, 5 bases at V and 2 bases at J, with 16 bases in the middle. Germline V gene sequence: CDR1 SEHNR, CDR2 FQNEAQ (reference sequence). CDR3 nucleotides: TGTGCCAGCAGCCCTCCGGGGGTAATCGCCTACGAGCAGTACTTC. Its protein product is CASSPPGVIAYEQYF.

This chain uses TRBV11-2 with TRBJ1-3; no reliable D call. CDR1 and CDR2 from the germline V gene are SGHAT and FQNNGV. The CDR3 spans 18 residues. V was pared by 0 bases and J by 0 bases, with 15 bases between. The chain's CDR3 is CASSLEFLGASSGNTIYF. The CDR3 DNA sequence: TGTGCCAGCAGCTTAGAGTTTTTAGGCGCTAGCTCTGGAAACACCATATATTTT.

This clone was picked up one time. This chain links TRBV11-2 with TRBJ1-5; unclear D gene. Trimming shortened V by 5 bases and J by 2 bases, and 7 bases separated the two germline ends. This CDR3 has 13 residues. Germline CDR1 SGHAT, CDR2 FQNNGV. The CDR3 region has the DNA TGTGCCAGCAGCCGACTCGGCAATCAGCCCCAGCATTTT. Translating gives CASSRLGNQPQHF.

The rearrangement links TRBV7-8 to TRBJ1-2; 9 nucleotides line up with TRBD1. Germline V lookup: CDR1 SGHVS, CDR2 FQNEAQ. This CDR3 contains 15 residues. V shed 6 bases, J shed 8 bases, and the junction held 13 bases outside the gene matches. CDR3 DNA: TGTGCCAGCAGTCCCGGGACAGGGCGAGGGCAGGGCTACACCTTC. Translated: CASSPGTGRGQGYTF.

The CDR3, as DNA: TGTGCCAGCAGCGTAGCCGCCGGGACTAGCGGGAGGTATTACAATGAGCAGTTCTTC. Amino acids: CASSVAAGTSGRYYNEQFF. The chain is built from TRBV9 and TRBJ2-1; 15 nucleotides agree with TRBD2. Germline V CDR1 and CDR2: SGDLS, YYNGEE. The J segment lost 4 bases and the V segment lost 0 bases, leaving 8 bases of the junction unmatched. The CDR3 is 19 amino acids.

This chain links TRBV27 with TRBJ2-7; 7 nucleotides match TRBD1. J lost 6 bases, V lost 2 bases, and 10 bases had no gene match. CDR1 and CDR2 from the germline V gene are MNHEY and SMNVEV (reference sequence). The CDR3 totals 15 residues. CDR3 nucleotide sequence: TGTGCCAGCAGTTTACTAAGGATAACAGGGGCCGAGCAGTACTTC. Its translation: CASSLLRITGAEQYF.

This clone was observed a single time. The chain couples TRBV7-9 to TRBJ2-7; 9 bases align to TRBD1. CDR1 and CDR2 from the germline V gene are SEHNR and FQNEAQ (reference sequence). V shed 5 bases and J 0 bases; nucleotides not matched to a gene: 5. CDR3 length: 15 residues. CDR3 coding DNA: TGTGCCAGCAGCAACCGGGACAGGGACTCCTACGAGCAGTACTTC. It yields the protein CASSNRDRDSYEQYF.

The chain recombines TRBV7-2 with TRBJ2-5; 7 nucleotides align to TRBD2. The trim removed 1 base at V and 5 bases at J, leaving 13 bases unmatched. Germline CDR1 is SGHTA and CDR2 is FQGNSA. The CDR3 is 17 amino acids. The chain's CDR3 is CASSLVGRAGRTETQYF. CDR3 nucleotides: TGTGCCAGCAGCTTAGTGGGTCGAGCGGGAAGGACGGAGACCCAGTACTTC.

The V and J genes are TRBV11-3 and TRBJ2-3; weak D call: TRBD1 (5 bases). Trimming cost V 5 bases and J 1 base, with 10 bases left between them. The CDR3 contains 14 residues. The germline V gene has CDR1 SGHNT and CDR2 YENEEA. In DNA, the CDR3 is TGTGCCAGCAGCCCCCCGACAGGCACAGATACGCAGTATTTT. Protein sequence: CASSPPTGTDTQYF.

The chain is built from TRBV29-1 and TRBJ1-1, with 11 positions matching TRBD1. This CDR3 region has 13 residues. Germline V lookup: CDR1 SQVTM, CDR2 ANQGSEA. Germline trimming cut 7 bases from V and 3 bases from J; bases unmatched to any gene: 4. CDR3 bases: TGCAGCGCCCGGGACAGGGGGGACACTGAAGCTTTCTTT. This translates into CSARDRGDTEAFF.

The rearrangement uses TRBV28 and TRBJ1-2; 7 nucleotides agree with TRBD1. Germline V gives CDR1 MDHEN, CDR2 SYDVKM. The ends lost 8 bases at V and 8 bases at J; junction bases unmatched: 17. CDR3 length: 15 residues. In nucleotides, the CDR3 is TGTGCCAGCCCAACCTTGGGACAGCCCGCTAACGGCTACACCTTC. This encodes CASPTLGQPANGYTF.

CDR3 region: CASSAGTLDNQPQHF. CDR3 coding DNA: TGTGCCAGCAGCGCGGGGACACTAGACAATCAGCCCCAGCATTTT. V and J are TRBV9 and TRBJ1-5, with D maybe TRBD1 (6 bases). V was cut by 3 bases and J by 3 bases, with 13 bases left in between. Germline V gene lookup returns CDR1 SGDLS and CDR2 YYNGEE. This CDR3 is built from 15 residues.

This sequence joins TRBV6-6 and TRBJ1-2; D might be TRBD1 (6 bases). Trimming took 4 bases from V and 8 from J, leaving 17 bases between them. This CDR3 contains 14 residues. Per germline, CDR1 MNHNY and CDR2 SVGAGI (reference sequence). The CDR3 loop reads CASSSPQGPSGYTF. CDR3 nucleotides: TGTGCCAGCAGTTCTCCACAGGGCCCCAGCGGCTACACCTTC.

The chain links TRBV18 to TRBJ2-7; D remains ambiguous. Trimming removed 2 bases from V and 3 bases from J, with 14 bases in between. CDR1 and CDR2 from the germline V gene are KGHSH and LQKENI. The CDR3 covers 15 residues. As DNA, the CDR3 is TGTGCCAGCTCACCATCCCCCAGGAATCTCTACGAGCAGTACTTC. It encodes CASSPSPRNLYEQYF.

V gene TRBV5-1 combines with J gene TRBJ2-7, with a tentative D call TRBD1 (5 bases). The CDR3 is 14 amino acids. Between the trimmed V and J ends, which lost 0 bases and 5 bases, there was a span of 12 bases. From germline, CDR1 is SGHRS and CDR2 YFSETQ. CDR3 in DNA: TGCGCCAGCAGCTTGGCTCGCAGGGCCGACGAGCAGTACTTC. This sequence encodes CASSLARRADEQYF.

The chain recombines TRBV27 with TRBJ2-2; 14 bases are a match to TRBD2. The CDR3 has 20 amino acids. V was clipped by 1 base and J by 3 bases; unmatched bases: 10. The germline V gene encodes CDR1 MNHEY and CDR2 SMNVEV (reference sequence). CDR3 amino acids: CASSLFAPGLAGAHTGELFF. Written as DNA, the CDR3 is TGTGCCAGCAGTTTATTCGCTCCGGGACTAGCGGGAGCGCACACCGGGGAGCTGTTTTTT.

The chain links TRBV19 to TRBJ2-1; 8 positions match TRBD1. This CDR3 is 15 amino acids long. V trimming: 7 bases; J trimming: 6 bases; junction bases outside the gene matches: 11. Per germline, CDR1 LNHDA and CDR2 SQIVND (reference sequence). For the CDR3, the DNA is TGTGCCAGTAACGCCGGGACAGGCGACCCCAATGAGCAGTTCTTC. Amino acids: CASNAGTGDPNEQFF.

V gene TRBV7-9 combines with J gene TRBJ2-5, with 7 bases lining up with TRBD2. The V gene's germline CDR1 is SEHNR and CDR2 FQNEAQ (reference sequence). The junction had 2 bases not matched to a gene; V was cut back by 8 bases and J by 2 bases. CDR3 length: 12 amino acids. Written as DNA, the CDR3 is TGTGCCAGCTTGGGACTACAAGAGACCCAGTACTTC. As protein: CASLGLQETQYF.

This chain uses TRBV27 with TRBJ2-3; the D gene is possibly TRBD2 (6 bases). The CDR3 covers 14 residues. The V end lost 5 bases, the J end lost 6 bases, and 15 bases lay between the germline ends. Germline V gene data show CDR1 as MNHEY and CDR2 as SMNVEV (reference sequence). CDR3 protein: CASSIGTAGDTQYF. The DNA for the CDR3 is TGTGCCAGCAGTATAGGGACTGCCGGGGATACGCAGTATTTT.

This sequence joins TRBV11-3 and TRBJ2-4; no firm D call. Trimming pared 0 bases from V and 0 bases from J, leaving 6 bases between. The V gene's germline CDR1 is SGHNT and CDR2 YENEEA. The CDR3 length is 15 residues. CDR3 bases: TGTGCCAGCAGCTTAGATTCAATAGCCAAAAACATTCAGTACTTC. This translates into CASSLDSIAKNIQYF. Full variable domain (missing parts from reference TRBV11-3 and TRBJ2-4): EAGVVQSPRYKIIEKKQPVAFWCNPISGHNTLYWYLQNLGQGPELLIRYENEEAVDDSQLPKDRFSAERLKGVDSTLKIQPAELGDSAVYLCASSLDSIAKNIQYFGAGTRLSVL.

The rearrangement joins TRBV29-1 to TRBJ2-1; D perhaps matches TRBD2 (6 bases). With 7 bases removed from V and 4 bases from J, the gap between germline ends came to 11 bases. The CDR3 sequence is 12 residues long. Germline lookup yields CDR1 SQVTM and CDR2 ANQGSEA. This CDR3 is CSATTRYNEQFF. The CDR3 DNA reads TGCAGCGCCACGACTAGATACAATGAGCAGTTCTTC.

This sequence joins TRBV3-1 (or the pseudogene TRBV3-2) and TRBJ1-1, with TRBD1 identical over 7 bases. V gave up 3 bases and J gave up 5 bases; unmatched junction bases: 9. This CDR3 has 15 amino acids. Germline V lookup: CDR1 LGHDT, CDR2 YNNKEL (reference sequence). The CDR3 DNA is TGTGCCAGCAGCCACGGCAGGACAGGAGGTACTGAAGCTTTCTTT. As protein: CASSHGRTGGTEAFF.

This clone was detected only once. This chain's CDR3 is CAISESNTGGTGRTEAFF. The DNA for the CDR3 is TGTGCCATCAGTGAGTCAAATACAGGGGGTACCGGTCGCACTGAAGCTTTCTTT. The rearrangement links TRBV10-3 to TRBJ1-1; 8 nucleotides match TRBD1. CDR3 length: 18 residues. Germline CDR1 reads ENHRY; CDR2 reads SYGVKD. V was clipped by 0 bases and J by 4 bases; unmatched bases: 13.

This clone was seen a single time. The genes are TRBV11-2 and TRBJ2-1; 7 nucleotides match TRBD2. Looked up from germline, CDR1 is SGHAT and CDR2 is FQNNGV. Trimming removed 5 bases from V and 0 bases from J; junction bases left unmatched: 13. This CDR3 has 18 amino acids. The CDR3 region has the DNA TGTGCCAGCAGCCCATGGGAGGGAGCTCTAAGCTCCTACAATGAGCAGTTCTTC. This encodes CASSPWEGALSSYNEQFF.

The chain has TRBV7-2 and TRBJ1-2; 9 bases fit TRBD1. The ends lost 5 bases at V and 0 bases at J; junction bases unmatched: 4. The CDR3 has 15 amino acids. From germline, CDR1 is SGHTA and CDR2 FQGNSA. Here the CDR3 DNA reads TGTGCCAGCAGCCAGAGGACAGGGGCTAACTATGGCTACACCTTC. Amino acid sequence: CASSQRTGANYGYTF. The full variable domain, rest sourced from reference TRBV7-2 and TRBJ1-2, is GAGVSQSPSNKVTEKGKDVELRCDPISGHTALYWYRQSLGQGLEFLIYFQGNSAPDKSGLPSDRFSAERTGGSVSTLTIQRTQQEDSAVYLCASSQRTGANYGYTFGSGTRLTVV.